The clone carrying this TCR beta chain was recorded only once. As yet, its antigen is unknown. Trimming left V 4 bases short and J 8 bases short, with 19 bases between. CDR1 is SGDLS, CDR2 YYNGEE, per germline. The CDR3 covers 15 residues. Some clones are missing from TCRdb's copy, which holds only in-frame ones; the method was immunoSEQ multiplex PCR. The sample lists about 350,000 clones, just over 90% occurring once. The sample belongs to a study of Ad26.COV2.S vaccination and SARS-CoV-2 variants. Study-wide results and limits: Following vaccination, spike-specific CD8+ and CD4+ T cell responses reportedly exhibited substantial breadth. Spike-specific TCR breadth was greater in vaccine than placebo recipients.

V is TRBV9 and J is TRBJ2-1, with D unresolved. The specimen was peripheral blood, collected after recovery from COVID-19. The clonotype originates from a human donor who had recovered from COVID-19. The CDR3 reads CASSPLGPQGYEQFF. CDR3 in DNA: TGTGCCAGCAGCCCCCTAGGGCCCCAAGGATATGAGCAGTTCTTC. The full variable domain, in which reference TRBV9 and TRBJ2-1 provide the parts outside the CDR3, is DSGVTQTPKHLITATGQRVTLRCSPRSGDLSVYWYQQSLDQGLQFLIQYYNGEERAKGNILERFSAQQFPDLHSELNLSSLELGDSALYFCASSPLGPQGYEQFFGPGTRLTVL.